The text below deals with one T cell receptor beta chain. Its antigen is not known. Here immunoSEQ multiplex PCR was the method, and the copy in TCRdb shows in-frame clones only, minus some. The repertoire holds tens of thousands of clones, nearly 97% seen once, with more than 7.5% in the top ten. This sample is drawn from a study of T cells in tuberculosis. Findings and caveats of the study: Active tuberculosis alpha repertoires lay closer to GMM-specific TCRs than controls'. The TCR-beta difference was not significant; alpha differences partly reflected length.

The CDR3 loop spans 13 amino acids. The germline gives CDR1 LNHDA, CDR2 SQIVND (reference sequence). V was pared by 3 bases and J by 6 bases, with 12 bases between. Material: PBMCs. This chain uses TRBV19 with TRBJ2-7; D perhaps matches TRBD2 (6 bases). This TCR was recovered from a donor between 10 and 35 years old with latent tuberculosis or without tuberculosis infection. CDR3 residues: CASSIKGGSEQYV. In nucleotides, the CDR3 is TGTGCCAGTAGTATTAAGGGAGGATCCGAGCAGTACGTC.